This T cell receptor (beta chain) derives from a study of blood T cell repertoires in COVID-19. The authors' processing: Nucleated cell counts were estimated from reference gene primer amplification. The table came from immunoSEQ multiplex PCR; TCRdb's copy has only in-frame clones and leaves some out. V and J calls and clone size are those listed in that table; D and trimming were worked out from the DNA. Of about 200,000 clones listed, around 89% were seen once; the top ten hold around 6%. After removal of 5 bases from V and 6 bases from J, the junction contained 10 bases not matched to a gene. Germline CDR1 reads MDHEN; CDR2 reads SYDVKM. This CDR3 is 14 amino acids long. The sample holds one count of this clone.

This sequence originates from a man aged 35 to 55 with active or convalescent COVID-19. The chain employs TRBV28 and TRBJ2-7; 7 bases line up with TRBD2. Specimen: peripheral blood. The CDR3 DNA reads TGTGCCAGCAGTCCGTGGGGGGGGTTTCGCGAGCAGTACTTC. Encoded protein: CASSPWGGFREQYF.